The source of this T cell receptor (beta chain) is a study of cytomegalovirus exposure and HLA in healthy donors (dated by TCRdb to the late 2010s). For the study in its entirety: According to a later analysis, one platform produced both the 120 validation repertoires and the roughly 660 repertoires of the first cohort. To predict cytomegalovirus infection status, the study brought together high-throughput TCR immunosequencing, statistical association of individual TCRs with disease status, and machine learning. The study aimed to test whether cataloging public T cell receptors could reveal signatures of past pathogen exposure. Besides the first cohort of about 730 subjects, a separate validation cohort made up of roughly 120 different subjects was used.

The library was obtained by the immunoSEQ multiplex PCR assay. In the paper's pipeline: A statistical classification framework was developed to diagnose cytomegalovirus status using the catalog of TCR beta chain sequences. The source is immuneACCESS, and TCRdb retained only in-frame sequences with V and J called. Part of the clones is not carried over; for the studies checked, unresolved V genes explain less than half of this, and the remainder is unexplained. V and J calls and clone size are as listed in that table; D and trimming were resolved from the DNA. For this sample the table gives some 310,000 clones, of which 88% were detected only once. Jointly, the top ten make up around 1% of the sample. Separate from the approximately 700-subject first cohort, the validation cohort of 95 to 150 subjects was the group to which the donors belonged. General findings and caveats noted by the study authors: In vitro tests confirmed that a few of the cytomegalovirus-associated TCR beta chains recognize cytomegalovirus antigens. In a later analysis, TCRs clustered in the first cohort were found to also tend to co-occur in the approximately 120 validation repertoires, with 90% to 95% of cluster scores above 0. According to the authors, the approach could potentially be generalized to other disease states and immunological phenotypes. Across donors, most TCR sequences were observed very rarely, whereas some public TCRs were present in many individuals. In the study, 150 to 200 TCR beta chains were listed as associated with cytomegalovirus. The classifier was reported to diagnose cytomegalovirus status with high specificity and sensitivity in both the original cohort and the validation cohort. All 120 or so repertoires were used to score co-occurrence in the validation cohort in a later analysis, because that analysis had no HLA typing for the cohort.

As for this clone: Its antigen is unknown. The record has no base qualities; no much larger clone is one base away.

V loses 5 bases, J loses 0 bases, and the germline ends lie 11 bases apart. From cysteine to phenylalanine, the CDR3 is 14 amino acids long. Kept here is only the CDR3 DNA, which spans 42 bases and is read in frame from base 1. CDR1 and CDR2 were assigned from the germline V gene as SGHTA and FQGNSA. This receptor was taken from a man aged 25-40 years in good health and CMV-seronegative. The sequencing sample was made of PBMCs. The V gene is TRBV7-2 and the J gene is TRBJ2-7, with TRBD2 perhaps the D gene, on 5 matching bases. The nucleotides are TGTGCCAGCAGCCGAAGACTAAACTCCTACGAGCAGTACTTC. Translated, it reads CASSRRLNSYEQYF.